This T cell receptor beta chain was found in a study of cytomegalovirus exposure and HLA in healthy donors. Study observations and caveats: In vitro experiments confirmed that three CMV-associated chains were specific for CMV antigens.

This CDR3 has 13 residues. Trimming removed 5 bases from V and 0 bases from J, with 7 bases in between. CDR1 and CDR2 (germline): SEHNR, FQNEAQ (reference sequence). This clone rates as medium-sized. Its matching antigen is unknown. Libraries were prepared by immunoSEQ multiplex PCR; TCRdb keeps only in-frame clonotypes and omits some of them. The profile shows 120,000 to 150,000 clones, roughly 87% of them singletons. The chain combines TRBV7-9 with TRBJ2-5; maybe TRBD1 (5 bases). Sequencing was carried out using PBMCs. The receptor was derived from a man younger than 35 in good health and CMV-seropositive. In DNA form, the CDR3 reads TGTGCCAGCAGCCGACAGAACCAAGAGACCCAGTACTTC. Its translation is CASSRQNQETQYF.